Presented here are 10 T cell receptor beta chains from one specimen sequenced in a study of T cells in Graves' hyperthyroidism and ophthalmopathy. RNA transcripts provided the source from which TCR beta CDR3 regions were amplified. HTBI primers were used for first-round RT-PCR of the TCR CDR3. TCRdb reanalysed the multiplex PCR reads using MiXCR and keeps one entry per CDR3 protein. The repertoire has around 450,000 distinct CDR3 sequences, 12% to 15% of them found once; the top ten carry about 4.9%. Sample: blood. The source is a woman aged 18-30 years with Graves' hyperthyroidism.

This clonotype was seen ten or more times. The chain is built from TRBV7-6 and TRBJ2-1; D not resolved. The CDR3 loop spans 11 amino acids. Trimming stripped 5 bases from V and 5 bases from J, with 4 bases between. Germline V gene data show CDR1 as SGHVS and CDR2 as FNYEAQ. The CDR3 protein is CASSNDNEQFF. DNA of the CDR3: TGTGCCAGCAGCAACGACAATGAGCAGTTCTTC. Based on the CDR3 plus reference TRBV7-6 and TRBJ2-1, the full variable domain is GAGVSQSPRYKVTKRGQDVALRCDPISGHVSLYWYRQALGQGPEFLTYFNYEAQQDKSGLPNDRFSAERPEGSISTLTIQRTEQRDSAMYRCASSNDNEQFFGPGTRLTVL.

This clonotype was counted many times. V usage is TRBV28 and J usage is TRBJ2-2; D unclear. Germline CDR1 MDHEN, CDR2 SYDVKM. This CDR3 is 12 amino acids long. The V and J ends lost 2 bases and 5 bases respectively, with 3 bases between them. CDR3 region: CASSLRTGELFF. As DNA, the CDR3 is TGTGCCAGCAGTTTAAGGACCGGGGAGCTGTTTTTT.

This clonotype was counted at least ten times. This sequence joins TRBV12-3 or TRBV12-4 and TRBJ1-2; TRBD1 might be the D (5 bases). Trimming cost V 9 bases and J 0 bases, with 17 bases left between them. CDR3 length equals 15 residues. CDR3 region: CASLGTGKSNYGYTF. The CDR3 DNA reads as TGTGCCAGTTTAGGAACAGGAAAGTCTAACTATGGCTACACCTTC.

This clonotype was detected ten times or more. The rearrangement links TRBV5-6 to TRBJ1-1; D not resolved. V lost 2 bases and J 6 bases, leaving 8 bases between the germline ends. The CDR3 totals 12 residues. Germline CDR1 reads SGHDT; CDR2 reads YYEEEE. Here the CDR3 DNA reads TGTGCCAGCAGCTTCGTGGCAGCTGAAGCTTTCTTT. Encoded protein: CASSFVAAEAFF.

This clonotype was detected many times. The V gene is TRBV3-1, the J gene TRBJ2-5, with 7 bases identical to TRBD2. V was pared by 6 bases and J by 0 bases, with 7 bases of the junction left unmatched. This CDR3 spans 15 amino acids. CDR1 is LGHDT and CDR2 is YNNKEL in the germline V gene (reference sequence). The CDR3 spells CASSRREVNQETQYF. DNA of the CDR3: TGTGCCAGCAGTAGACGGGAGGTCAACCAAGAGACCCAGTACTTC.

This clonotype was recorded many times. This chain links TRBV28 with TRBJ2-7, with TRBD1 matching 8 bases. CDR1 is MDHEN, CDR2 SYDVKM, per germline. The CDR3 has 15 residues. V dropped 5 bases and J dropped 3; count of bases not matched to a gene: 9. CDR3 sequence: CASSPGQDLYYEQYF. The CDR3, as DNA: TGTGCCAGCAGTCCGGGACAGGACCTTTACTACGAGCAGTACTTC.

This clonotype was seen many times. The CDR3 reads CASSSLAGEKDTQYF. For the CDR3, the DNA is TGTGCCAGCAGCTCCCTAGCGGGAGAGAAAGATACGCAGTATTTT. V gene TRBV7-9 combines with J gene TRBJ2-3, with 10 positions matching TRBD2. This CDR3 comprises 15 residues. The J segment lost 5 bases and the V segment lost 4 bases, leaving 6 bases of the junction unmatched. CDR1 is SEHNR and CDR2 is FQNEAQ in the germline V gene (reference sequence).

In its sample, this clonotype was seen a few times. The gene calls are TRBV5-1 and TRBJ1-3; a possible D gene is TRBD1 (6 bases). Germline assignment: CDR1 SGHRS and CDR2 YFSETQ. Deletions cut 4 bases from V and 0 bases from J, with 17 bases between. This CDR3 contains 17 residues. The CDR3 nucleotides are TGCGCCAGCAGCCGGGGGGGACAAACTTCCTCTGGAAACACCATATATTTT. Translation gives CASSRGGQTSSGNTIYF.

This clonotype was counted only a few times. V and J are TRBV4-1 and TRBJ2-1; a possible D gene is TRBD1 (6 bases). From germline, CDR1 is MGHRA and CDR2 YSYEKL. The V gene lost 6 bases and the J gene lost 6 bases, with 21 bases spanning the gap. The CDR3 spans 16 residues. The CDR3 DNA sequence: TGCGCCAGCAGAAACTTAGGGGGACAAAGATTCAATGAGCAGTTCTTC. This encodes CASRNLGGQRFNEQFF.

The chain recombines TRBV7-3 with TRBJ2-3; possibly TRBD1 or TRBD2 for D (5 bases each). CDR3 size: 17 residues. Germline CDR1 and CDR2: SGHTA and FQGTGA. V gave up 4 bases and J gave up 2 bases, with 19 bases separating them. The CDR3 DNA reads TGTGCCAGCAGCTCCGGGACCCCGGGTCGCCACACAGATACGCAGTATTTT. Translating gives CASSSGTPGRHTDTQYF.